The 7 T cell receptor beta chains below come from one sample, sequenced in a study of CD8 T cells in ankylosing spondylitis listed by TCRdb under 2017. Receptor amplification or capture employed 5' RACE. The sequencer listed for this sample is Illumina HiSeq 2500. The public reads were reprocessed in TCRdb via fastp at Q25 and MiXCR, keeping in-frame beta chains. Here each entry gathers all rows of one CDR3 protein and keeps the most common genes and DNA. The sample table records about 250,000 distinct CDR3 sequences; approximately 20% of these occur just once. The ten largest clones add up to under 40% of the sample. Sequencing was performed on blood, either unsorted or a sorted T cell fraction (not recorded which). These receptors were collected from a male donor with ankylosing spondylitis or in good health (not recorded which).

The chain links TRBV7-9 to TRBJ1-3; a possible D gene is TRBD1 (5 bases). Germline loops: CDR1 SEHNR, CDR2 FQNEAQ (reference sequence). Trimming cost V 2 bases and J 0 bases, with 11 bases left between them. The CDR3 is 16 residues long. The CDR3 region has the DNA TGTGCCAGCAGCTTACCCAGGGATGACTCTGGAAACACCATATATTTT. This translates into CASSLPRDDSGNTIYF. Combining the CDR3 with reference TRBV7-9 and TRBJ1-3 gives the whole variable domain DTGVSQNPRHKITKRGQNVTFRCDPISEHNRLYWYRQTLGQGPEFLTYFQNEAQLEKSRLLSDRFSAERPKGSFSTLEIQRTEQGDSAMYLCASSLPRDDSGNTIYFGEGSWLTVV.

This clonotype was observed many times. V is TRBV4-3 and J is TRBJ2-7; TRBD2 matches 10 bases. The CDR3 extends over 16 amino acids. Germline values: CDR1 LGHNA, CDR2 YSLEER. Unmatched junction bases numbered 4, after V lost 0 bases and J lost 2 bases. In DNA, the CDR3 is TGCGCCAGCAGCCAAGATCGGCTAGCGGGAGCCTACGAGCAGTACTTC. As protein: CASSQDRLAGAYEQYF.

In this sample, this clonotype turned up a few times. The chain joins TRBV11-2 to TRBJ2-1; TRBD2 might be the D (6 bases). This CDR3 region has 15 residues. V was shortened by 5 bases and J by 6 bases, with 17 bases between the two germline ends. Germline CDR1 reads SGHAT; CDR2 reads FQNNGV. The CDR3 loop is CASSPGTGVVNEQFF. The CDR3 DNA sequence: TGTGCCAGCAGCCCCGGGACGGGAGTAGTCAATGAGCAGTTCTTC.

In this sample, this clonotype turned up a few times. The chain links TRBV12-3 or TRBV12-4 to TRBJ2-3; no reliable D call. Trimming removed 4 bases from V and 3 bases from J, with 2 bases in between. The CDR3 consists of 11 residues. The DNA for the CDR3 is TGTGCCAGCAGTTGGACAGATACGCAGTATTTT. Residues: CASSWTDTQYF.

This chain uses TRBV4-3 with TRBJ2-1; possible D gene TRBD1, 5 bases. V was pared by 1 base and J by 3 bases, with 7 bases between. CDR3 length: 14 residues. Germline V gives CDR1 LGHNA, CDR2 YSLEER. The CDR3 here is CASSQGGGYNEQFF. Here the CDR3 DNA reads TGCGCCAGCAGCCAAGGGGGCGGCTACAATGAGCAGTTCTTC.

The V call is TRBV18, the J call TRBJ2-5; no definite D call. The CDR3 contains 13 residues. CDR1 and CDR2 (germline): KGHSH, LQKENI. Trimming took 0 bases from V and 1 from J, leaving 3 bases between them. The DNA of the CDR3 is TGTGCCAGCTCACCACCGTTCCAAGAGACCCAGTACTTC. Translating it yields CASSPPFQETQYF.

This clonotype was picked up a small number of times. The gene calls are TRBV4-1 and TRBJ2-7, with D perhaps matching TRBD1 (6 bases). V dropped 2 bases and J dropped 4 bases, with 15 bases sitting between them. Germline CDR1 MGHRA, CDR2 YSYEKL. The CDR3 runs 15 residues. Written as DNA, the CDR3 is TGCGCCAGCAGCCAAATTCAGGGGAACTATTACGAGCAGTACTTC. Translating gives CASSQIQGNYYEQYF.